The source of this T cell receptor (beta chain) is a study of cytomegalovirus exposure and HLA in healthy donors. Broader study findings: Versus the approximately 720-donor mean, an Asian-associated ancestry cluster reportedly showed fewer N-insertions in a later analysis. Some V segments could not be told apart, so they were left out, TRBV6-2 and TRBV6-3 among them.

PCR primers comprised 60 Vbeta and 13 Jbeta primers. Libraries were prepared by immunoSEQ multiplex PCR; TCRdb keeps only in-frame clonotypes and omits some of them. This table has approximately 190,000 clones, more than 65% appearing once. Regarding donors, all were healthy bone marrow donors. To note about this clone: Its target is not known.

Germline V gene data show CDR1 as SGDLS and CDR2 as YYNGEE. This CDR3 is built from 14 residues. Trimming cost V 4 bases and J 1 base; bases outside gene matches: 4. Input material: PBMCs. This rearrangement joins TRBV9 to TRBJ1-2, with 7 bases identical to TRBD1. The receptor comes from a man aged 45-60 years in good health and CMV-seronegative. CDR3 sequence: CASSPRDSNYGYTF. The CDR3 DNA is TGTGCCAGCAGCCCCCGGGACAGTAACTATGGCTACACCTTC.